The rows below give T cell receptor beta chains drawn from one sample of a study of neurological immune-mediated disorders. From the 5' RACE reads, TCRdb called clonotypes with MiXCR, one entry per CDR3 protein. The repertoire includes approximately 40,000 distinct CDR3 sequences, roughly 21% of them detected once, and about 4.7% sits in the top ten. Sequenced material: PBMCs. All receptors come from a man in his fifties or sixties with HTLV-1-associated myelopathy (HAM/TSP). CDR3s include the opening cysteine and the closing phenylalanine or tryptophan. A D gene is named only where the DNA matches it firmly. For some rows the clone size is stated as once, few or many, or as a class when expanded; others skip it.

>TRBD2|TRBV12-3/TRBV12-4|.|TRBJ2-1
CASSLGLAGAHEQFF
TGTGCCAGCAGCCTCGGACTAGCGGGAGCTCATGAGCAGTTCTTC
>TRBD1|TRBV7-9|many|TRBJ2-5
CASSPPGQGVRETQYF
TGTGCCAGCAGCCCCCCGGGGCAGGGGGTCCGGGAGACCCAGTACTTC
>TRBD2|TRBV20-1|few|TRBJ2-7
CSASGSSGGIEMWEQYF
TGCAGTGCTAGCGGATCTAGCGGGGGGATCGAGATGTGGGAGCAGTACTTC
>TRBD1|TRBV12-3/TRBV12-4|many|TRBJ1-6
CASSSGTENSPLHF
TGTGCCAGCAGTTCCGGGACAGAAAATTCACCCCTCCACTTT
>.|TRBV5-6|many|TRBJ2-1
CASSLFGARRDEQFF
TGTGCCAGCAGCTTGTTCGGAGCCCGGCGGGATGAGCAGTTCTTC
>.|TRBV7-6|.|TRBJ2-1
CASSSSEGEQFF
TGTGCCAGCAGCTCCTCTGAAGGTGAGCAGTTCTTC
>.|TRBV20-1|.|TRBJ1-6
CSASLTPRGSGNSPLHF
TGCAGTGCTTCCCTAACGCCCCGGGGGTCAGGGAATTCACCCCTCCACTTT
>TRBD1|TRBV28|many|TRBJ2-3
CASSLRGQGVDTQYF
TGTGCCAGCAGTCTCCGCGGACAGGGGGTTGATACGCAGTATTTT
>.|TRBV3-1|many|TRBJ1-4
CASSQDRGESATNEKLFF
TGTGCCAGCAGCCAAGATCGAGGCGAGTCCGCAACTAATGAAAAACTGTTTTTT
>TRBD2|TRBV20-1|many|TRBJ2-1
CSAKSGTSGYNEQFF
TGCAGTGCTAAATCCGGGACTAGCGGATACAATGAGCAGTTCTTC
>.|TRBV20-1|few|TRBJ2-1
CSAIRGYEQFF
TGCAGTGCTATAAGGGGCTATGAGCAGTTCTTC
>TRBD2|TRBV3-1|many|TRBJ2-1
CASSLTSGAYNEQFF
TGTGCCAGCAGCCTGACTAGCGGGGCTTACAATGAGCAGTTCTTC
>.|TRBV6-1|.|TRBJ2-1
CASRKGTNEQFF
TGTGCCAGCAGGAAGGGGACCAATGAGCAGTTCTTC
>.|TRBV5-5|once|TRBJ2-3
CASSLETPADTQYF
TGTGCCAGCAGCTTGGAGACTCCGGCAGATACGCAGTATTTT
>.|TRBV11-2|many|TRBJ2-1
CASSRGGTSLTYNEQFF
TGTGCCAGCAGCCGGGGCGGGACTTCTCTAACCTACAATGAGCAGTTCTTC
>.|TRBV20-1|.|TRBJ1-2
CSAEPLRWDGCTF
TGCAGTGCTGAACCCTTACGTTGGGACGGCTGCACCTTC
>.|TRBV6-5|.|TRBJ2-7
CASSLRGSYEQYF
TGTGCCAGCTCCCTTCGGGGGAGTTACGAGCAGTACTTC
>.|TRBV6-5|many|TRBJ1-6
CASSYSVGWGNSPLHF
TGTGCCAGCAGTTACTCGGTTGGGTGGGGCAATTCACCCCTCCACTTT
>TRBD2|TRBV5-1|many|TRBJ2-1
CASSLGLAGLISYNEQFF
TGCGCCAGCAGCTTGGGCCTAGCGGGTTTAATATCCTACAATGAGCAGTTCTTC
>TRBD2|TRBV7-2|many|TRBJ2-3
CASSLSGTSGTDTQYF
TGTGCCAGCAGCTTATCGGGGACTAGCGGCACAGATACGCAGTATTTT
>TRBD2|TRBV5-1|many|TRBJ2-3
CASSLVGLDPSTDTQYF
TGCGCCAGCAGCTTGGTGGGACTAGACCCTTCCACAGATACGCAGTATTTT
>.|TRBV20-1|many|TRBJ1-1
CSALRQANTEAFF
TGCAGTGCACTTAGACAAGCGAACACTGAAGCTTTCTTT
>TRBD2|TRBV27|many|TRBJ2-1
CASSPGGGRTHEQFF
TGTGCCAGCAGCCCCGGTGGCGGGAGGACACACGAGCAGTTCTTC
>TRBD1|TRBV11-2|many|TRBJ2-7
CASRQSGTGGHEQYF
TGTGCCAGCAGACAAAGCGGGACAGGGGGACACGAGCAGTACTTC
>.|TRBV10-3|many|TRBJ2-7
CAISESRERGEQYF
TGTGCCATCAGTGAGTCGAGGGAACGGGGCGAGCAGTACTTC
>.|TRBV5-1|many|TRBJ2-7
CASSLEGSDEQYF
TGCGCCAGCAGCTTGGAGGGATCCGACGAGCAGTACTTC
>.|TRBV18|many|TRBJ2-5
CASQIRQETQYF
TGTGCCAGCCAGATAAGGCAAGAGACCCAGTACTTC
>TRBD1|TRBV29-1|many|TRBJ2-2
CSVGTGANTGELFF
TGCAGCGTTGGGACAGGGGCGAACACCGGGGAGCTGTTTTTT
>.|TRBV12-3/TRBV12-4|many|TRBJ1-5
CASSPRGIEPQHF
TGTGCCAGCAGCCCTCGGGGGATTGAGCCCCAGCATTTT
>.|TRBV20-1|many|TRBJ2-4
CSARPKKPAKNIQYF
TGCAGTGCTAGGCCCAAGAAGCCAGCCAAAAACATTCAGTACTTC
>TRBD1|TRBV29-1|many|TRBJ2-7
CSAASRDRGYEQYF
TGCAGCGCTGCGAGCCGGGACAGGGGGTACGAGCAGTACTTC
>TRBD2|TRBV6-2/TRBV6-3|.|TRBJ2-3
CASSYLGTSRVTSTDTQYF
TGTGCCAGCAGTTATTTAGGGACTAGCAGAGTTACTAGCACAGATACGCAGTATTTT